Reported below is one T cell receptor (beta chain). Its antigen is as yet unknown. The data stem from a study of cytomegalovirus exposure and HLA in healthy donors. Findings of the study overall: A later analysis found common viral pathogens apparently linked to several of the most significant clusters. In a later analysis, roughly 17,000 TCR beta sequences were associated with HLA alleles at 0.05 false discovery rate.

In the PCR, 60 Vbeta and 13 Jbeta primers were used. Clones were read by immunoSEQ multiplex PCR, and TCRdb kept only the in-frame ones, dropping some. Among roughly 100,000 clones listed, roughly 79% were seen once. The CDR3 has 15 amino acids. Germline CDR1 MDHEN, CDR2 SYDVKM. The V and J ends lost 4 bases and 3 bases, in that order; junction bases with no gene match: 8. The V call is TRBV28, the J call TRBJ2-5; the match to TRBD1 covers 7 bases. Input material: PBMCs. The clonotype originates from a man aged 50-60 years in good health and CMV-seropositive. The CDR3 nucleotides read TGTGCCAGCAGTTACGACAGGGCATCCAAAGAGACCCAGTACTTC. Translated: CASSYDRASKETQYF.